A single T cell receptor (beta chain) is shown here with its context. The data were obtained in a study of blood T cell repertoires in COVID-19. Study summary: The United States, Italy and Spain were the sources of the acute and convalescent COVID-19 samples. Sources were T cells, B-cell-depleted T cells, or PBMCs; the material itself was cDNA or gDNA.

Participants had their cohort set by participant-reported clinical history. V was shortened by 4 bases and J by 2 bases, with 12 bases between the two germline ends. The CDR3 totals 15 residues. The germline V gene has CDR1 MNHEY and CDR2 SVGAGI. As processed by the authors: Researchers report that nucleated cell counts were estimated from reference gene primer amplification. Profiling relied on immunoSEQ multiplex PCR, and the TCRdb table lists in-frame clones only, not all of them. The D gene and trimming were derived from the DNA, and the V and J assignments and clone size from that table. The data show about 260,000 clones, about nine tenths seen once.

This chain joins TRBV6-5 and TRBJ2-1; TRBD1 is a possible D gene (5 bases). The sequenced sample consisted of PBMCs or T cells enriched from blood (not recorded which). This TCR was sampled from a woman aged 45-59 years who had recovered from COVID-19. The CDR3 nucleotides read TGTGCCAGCAGTTTGACAGTACCCACCTACAATGAGCAGTTCTTC. Translating it yields CASSLTVPTYNEQFF.